The subject of this entry is one T cell receptor beta chain. This sample is part of a study of blood T cell repertoires in COVID-19. Study overall: Specimens from acute and convalescent COVID-19 originated in the United States, Italy and Spain.

Measured with immunoSEQ multiplex PCR; TCRdb has only the in-frame clones, and not every one. This repertoire shows around 80,000 clones, 80% to 90% found once; its top ten account for approximately 5%. The V segment lost 3 bases and the J segment 5 bases; nucleotides outside the gene matches: 2. Per the germline V gene, CDR1 is LNHNV and CDR2 is YYDKDF (reference sequence). This CDR3 comprises 14 residues. V is TRBV15 and J is TRBJ1-5; 9 positions match TRBD1. The source is an elderly woman with acute or convalescent COVID-19. Sample: peripheral blood. This chain's CDR3 is CATSRGQGDQPQHF. As DNA, the CDR3 is TGTGCCACCAGCAGGGGACAGGGAGATCAGCCCCAGCATTTT.